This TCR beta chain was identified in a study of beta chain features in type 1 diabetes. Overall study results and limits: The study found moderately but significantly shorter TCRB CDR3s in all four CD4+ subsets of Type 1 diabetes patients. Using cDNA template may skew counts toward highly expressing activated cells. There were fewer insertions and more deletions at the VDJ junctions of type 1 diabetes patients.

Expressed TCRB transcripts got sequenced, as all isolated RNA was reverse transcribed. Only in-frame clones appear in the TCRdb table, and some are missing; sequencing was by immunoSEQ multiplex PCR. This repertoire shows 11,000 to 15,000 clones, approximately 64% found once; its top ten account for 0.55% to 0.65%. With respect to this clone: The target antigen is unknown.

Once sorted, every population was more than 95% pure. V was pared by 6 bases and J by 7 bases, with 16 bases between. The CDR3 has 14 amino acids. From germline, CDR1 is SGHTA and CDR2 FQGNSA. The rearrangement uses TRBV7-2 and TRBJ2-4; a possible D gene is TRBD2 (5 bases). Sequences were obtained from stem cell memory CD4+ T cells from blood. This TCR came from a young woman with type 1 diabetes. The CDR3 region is CASSSTWGENIQYF. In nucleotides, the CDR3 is TGTGCCAGCAGTTCTACATGGGGAGAGAACATTCAGTACTTC. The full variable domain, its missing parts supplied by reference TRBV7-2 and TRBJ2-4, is GAGVSQSPSNKVTEKGKDVELRCDPISGHTALYWYRQSLGQGLEFLIYFQGNSAPDKSGLPSDRFSAERTGGSVSTLTIQRTQQEDSAVYLCASSSTWGENIQYFGAGTRLSVL.